This note documents a single T cell receptor beta chain sequence. Assay used: immunoSEQ multiplex PCR; TCRdb lists only in-frame clones, some missing. The sample lists hundreds of thousands of clones, 85% to 90% occurring once. These data are taken from a study of shared T cell receptors in the human thymus. Germline V gene data show CDR1 as SQVTM and CDR2 as ANQGSEA. This CDR3 region has 13 residues. The V and J ends lost 6 bases and 0 bases respectively, with 9 bases between them. Another study also made use of these data, one on human thymus T cells. From that second work: Thymus tissue was removed during corrective cardiac surgery. As related research reported, thymic repertoires overlapped highly among unrelated individuals.

The gene calls are TRBV29-1 and TRBJ2-1; D gene uncertain. The TCR comes from a boy under two years old with a congenital heart defect. Material: thymocytes. CDR3 region: CSVLFPSYNEQFF. The CDR3 DNA follows: TGCAGCGTACTATTCCCCTCCTACAATGAGCAGTTCTTC.